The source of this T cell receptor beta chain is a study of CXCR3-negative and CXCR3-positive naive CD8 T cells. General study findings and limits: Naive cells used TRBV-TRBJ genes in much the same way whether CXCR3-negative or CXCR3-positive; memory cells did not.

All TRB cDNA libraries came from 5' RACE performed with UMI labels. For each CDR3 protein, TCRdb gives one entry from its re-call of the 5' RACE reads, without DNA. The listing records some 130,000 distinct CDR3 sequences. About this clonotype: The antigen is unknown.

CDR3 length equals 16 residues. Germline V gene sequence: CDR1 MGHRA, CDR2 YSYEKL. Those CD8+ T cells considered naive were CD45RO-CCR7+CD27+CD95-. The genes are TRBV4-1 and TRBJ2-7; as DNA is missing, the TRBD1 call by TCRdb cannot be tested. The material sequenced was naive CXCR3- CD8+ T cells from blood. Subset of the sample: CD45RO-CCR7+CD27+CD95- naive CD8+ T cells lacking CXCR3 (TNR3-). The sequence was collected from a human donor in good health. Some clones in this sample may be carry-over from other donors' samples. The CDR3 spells CASSQGEGGLIYEQYF.